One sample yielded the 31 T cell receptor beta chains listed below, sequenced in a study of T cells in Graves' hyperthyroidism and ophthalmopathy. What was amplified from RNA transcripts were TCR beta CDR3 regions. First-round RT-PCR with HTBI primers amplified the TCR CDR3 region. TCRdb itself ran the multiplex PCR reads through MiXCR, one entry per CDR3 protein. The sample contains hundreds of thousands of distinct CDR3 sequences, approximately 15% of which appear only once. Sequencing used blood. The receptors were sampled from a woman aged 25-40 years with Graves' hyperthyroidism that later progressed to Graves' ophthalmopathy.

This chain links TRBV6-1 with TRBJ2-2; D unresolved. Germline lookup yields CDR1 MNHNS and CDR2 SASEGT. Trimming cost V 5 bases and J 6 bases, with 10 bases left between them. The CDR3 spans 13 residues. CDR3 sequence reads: CASSFSTAGELFF. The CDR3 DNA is TGTGCCAGCAGTTTTTCGACTGCCGGGGAGCTGTTTTTT.

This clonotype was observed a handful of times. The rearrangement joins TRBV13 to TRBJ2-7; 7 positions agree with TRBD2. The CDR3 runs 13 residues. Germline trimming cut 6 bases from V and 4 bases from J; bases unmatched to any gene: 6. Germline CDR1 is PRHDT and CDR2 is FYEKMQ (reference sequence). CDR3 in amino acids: CASSGPSGYEQYF. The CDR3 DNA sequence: TGTGCCAGCAGTGGCCCTAGCGGATACGAGCAGTACTTC. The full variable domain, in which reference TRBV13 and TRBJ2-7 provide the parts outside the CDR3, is AAGVIQSPRHLIKEKRETATLKCYPIPRHDTVYWYQQGPGQDPQFLISFYEKMQSDKGSIPDRFSAQQFSDYHSELNMSSLELGDSALYFCASSGPSGYEQYFGPGTRLTVT.

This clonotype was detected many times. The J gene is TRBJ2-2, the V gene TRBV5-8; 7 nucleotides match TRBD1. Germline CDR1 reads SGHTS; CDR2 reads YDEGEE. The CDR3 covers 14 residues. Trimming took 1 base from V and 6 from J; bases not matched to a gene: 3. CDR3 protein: CASSLRQGAGELFF. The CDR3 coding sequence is TGTGCCAGCAGCTTGAGGCAGGGGGCCGGGGAGCTGTTTTTT.

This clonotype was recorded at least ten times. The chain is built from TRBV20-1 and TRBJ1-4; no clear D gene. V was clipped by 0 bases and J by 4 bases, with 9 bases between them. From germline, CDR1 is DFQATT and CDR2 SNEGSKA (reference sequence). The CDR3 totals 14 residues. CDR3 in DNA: TGCAGTGCTAGAGATCCCGTTTATAATGAAAAACTGTTTTTT. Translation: CSARDPVYNEKLFF.

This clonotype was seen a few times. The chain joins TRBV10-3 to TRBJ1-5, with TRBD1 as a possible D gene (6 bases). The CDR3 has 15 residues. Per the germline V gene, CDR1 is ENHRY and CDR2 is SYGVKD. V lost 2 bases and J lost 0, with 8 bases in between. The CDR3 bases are TGTGCCATCAGTGAGGGACAGTATAGCAATCAGCCCCAGCATTTT. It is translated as CAISEGQYSNQPQHF.

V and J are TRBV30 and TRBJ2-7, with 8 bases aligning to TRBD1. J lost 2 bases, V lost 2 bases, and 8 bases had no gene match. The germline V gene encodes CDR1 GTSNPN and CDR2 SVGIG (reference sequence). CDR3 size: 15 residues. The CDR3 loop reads CAWSPRQGATYEQYF. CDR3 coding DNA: TGTGCCTGGAGTCCCCGGCAGGGGGCGACCTACGAGCAGTACTTC.

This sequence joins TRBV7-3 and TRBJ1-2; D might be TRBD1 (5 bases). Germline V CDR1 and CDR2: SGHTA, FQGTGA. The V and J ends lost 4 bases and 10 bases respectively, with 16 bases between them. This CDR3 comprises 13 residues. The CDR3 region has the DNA TGTGCCAGCAGCTCCACCTTCGGAGGGGACTACACCTTC. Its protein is CASSSTFGGDYTF.

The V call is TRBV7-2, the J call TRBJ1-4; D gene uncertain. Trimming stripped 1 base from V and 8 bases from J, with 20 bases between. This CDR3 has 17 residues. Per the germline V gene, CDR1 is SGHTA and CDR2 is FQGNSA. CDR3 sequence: CASSLEIDSPWGEKLFF. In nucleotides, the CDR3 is TGTGCCAGCAGCTTAGAAATCGACTCCCCCTGGGGAGAAAAACTGTTTTTT. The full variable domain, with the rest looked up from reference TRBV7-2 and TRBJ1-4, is GAGVSQSPSNKVTEKGKDVELRCDPISGHTALYWYRQSLGQGLEFLIYFQGNSAPDKSGLPSDRFSAERTGGSVSTLTIQRTQQEDSAVYLCASSLEIDSPWGEKLFFGSGTQLSVL.

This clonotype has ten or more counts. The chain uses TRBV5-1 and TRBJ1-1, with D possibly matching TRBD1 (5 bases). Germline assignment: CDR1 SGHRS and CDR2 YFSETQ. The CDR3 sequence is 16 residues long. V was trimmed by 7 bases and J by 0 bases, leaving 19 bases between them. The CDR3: CASGQGRIYMNTEAFF. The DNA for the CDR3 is TGCGCCAGCGGACAAGGACGGATATACATGAACACTGAAGCTTTCTTT.

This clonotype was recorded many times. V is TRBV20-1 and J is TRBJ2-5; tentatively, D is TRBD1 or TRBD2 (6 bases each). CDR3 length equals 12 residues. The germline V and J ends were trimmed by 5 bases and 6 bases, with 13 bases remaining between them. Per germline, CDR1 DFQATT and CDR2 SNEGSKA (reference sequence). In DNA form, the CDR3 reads TGCAGTGCTCACAGGGAGGTGCAGACCCAGTACTTC. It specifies CSAHREVQTQYF.

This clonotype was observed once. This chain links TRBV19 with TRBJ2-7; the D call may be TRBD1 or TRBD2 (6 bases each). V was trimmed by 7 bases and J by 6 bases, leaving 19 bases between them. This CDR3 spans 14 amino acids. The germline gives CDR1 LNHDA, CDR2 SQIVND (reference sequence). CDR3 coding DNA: TGTGCCAGTAACCGGGGGCTAGGCCAGGCCGAGCAGTACTTC. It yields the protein CASNRGLGQAEQYF. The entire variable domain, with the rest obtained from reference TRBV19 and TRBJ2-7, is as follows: DGGITQSPKYLFRKEGQNVTLSCEQNLNHDAMYWYRQDPGQGLRLIYYSQIVNDFQKGDIAEGYSVSREKKESFPLTVTSAQKNPTAFYLCASNRGLGQAEQYFGPGTRLTVT.

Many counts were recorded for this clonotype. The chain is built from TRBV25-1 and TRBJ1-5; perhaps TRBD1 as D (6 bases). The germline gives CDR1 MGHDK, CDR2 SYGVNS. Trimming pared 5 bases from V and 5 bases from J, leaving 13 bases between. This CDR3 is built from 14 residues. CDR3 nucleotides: TGTGCCAGCAGTTTGTCGGGGGCGGATCAGCCCCAGCATTTT. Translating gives CASSLSGADQPQHF.

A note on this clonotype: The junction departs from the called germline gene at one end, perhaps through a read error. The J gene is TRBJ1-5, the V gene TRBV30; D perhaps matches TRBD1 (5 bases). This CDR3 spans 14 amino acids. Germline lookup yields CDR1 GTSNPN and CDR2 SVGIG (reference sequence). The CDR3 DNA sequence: TGTGCCTGGAGTGTACTGGGGGGGAATCGGCCCCAGCATTTT. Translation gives CAWSVLGGNRPQHF. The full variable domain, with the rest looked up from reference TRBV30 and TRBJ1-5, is SQTIHQWPATLVQPVGSPLSLECTVEGTSNPNLYWYRQAAGRGLQLLFYSVGIGQISSEVPQNLSASRPQDRQFILSSKKLLLSDSGFYLCAWSVLGGNRPQHFGDGTRLSIL.

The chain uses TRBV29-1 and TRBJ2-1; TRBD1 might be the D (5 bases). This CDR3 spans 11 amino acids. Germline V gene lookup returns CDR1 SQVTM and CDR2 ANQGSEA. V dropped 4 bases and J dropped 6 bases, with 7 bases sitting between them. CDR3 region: CSVVQGNEQFF. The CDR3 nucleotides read TGCAGCGTTGTCCAGGGCAATGAGCAGTTCTTC.

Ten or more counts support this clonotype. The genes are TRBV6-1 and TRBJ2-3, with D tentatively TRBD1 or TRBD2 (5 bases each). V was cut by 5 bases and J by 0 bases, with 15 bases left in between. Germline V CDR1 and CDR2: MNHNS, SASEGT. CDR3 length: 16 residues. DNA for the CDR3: TGTGCCAGCAGTCCTGGGGGTTTAGGGAGCACAGATACGCAGTATTTT. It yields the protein CASSPGGLGSTDTQYF.

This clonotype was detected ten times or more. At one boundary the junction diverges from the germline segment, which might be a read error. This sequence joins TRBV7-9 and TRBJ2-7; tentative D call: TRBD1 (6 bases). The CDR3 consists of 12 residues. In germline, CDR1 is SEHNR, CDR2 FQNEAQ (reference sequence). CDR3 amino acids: CASSLEGGEQYF. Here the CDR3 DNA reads TGCGCCAGCAGCTTGGAAGGGGGCGAGCAGTACTTC.

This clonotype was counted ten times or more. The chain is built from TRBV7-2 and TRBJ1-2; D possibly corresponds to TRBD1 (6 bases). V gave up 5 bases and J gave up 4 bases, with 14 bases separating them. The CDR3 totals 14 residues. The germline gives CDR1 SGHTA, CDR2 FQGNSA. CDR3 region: CASSPMRGSYGYTF. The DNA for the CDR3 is TGTGCCAGCAGCCCAATGAGGGGGTCCTATGGCTACACCTTC.

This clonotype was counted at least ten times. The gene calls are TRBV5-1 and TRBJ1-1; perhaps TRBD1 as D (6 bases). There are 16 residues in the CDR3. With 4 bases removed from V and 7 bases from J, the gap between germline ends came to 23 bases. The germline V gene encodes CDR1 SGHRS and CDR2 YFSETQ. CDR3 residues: CASSLGRDTVSDEAFF. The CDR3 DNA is TGCGCCAGCAGCCTTGGAAGGGACACAGTATCCGATGAAGCTTTCTTT.

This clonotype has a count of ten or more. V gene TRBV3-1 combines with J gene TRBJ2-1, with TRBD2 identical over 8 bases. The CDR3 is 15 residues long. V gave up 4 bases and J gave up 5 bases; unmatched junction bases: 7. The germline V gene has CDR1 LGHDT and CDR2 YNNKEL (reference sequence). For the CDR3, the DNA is TGTGCCAGCAGCCGATCCGGGACTAGAGACAATGAGCAGTTCTTC. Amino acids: CASSRSGTRDNEQFF.

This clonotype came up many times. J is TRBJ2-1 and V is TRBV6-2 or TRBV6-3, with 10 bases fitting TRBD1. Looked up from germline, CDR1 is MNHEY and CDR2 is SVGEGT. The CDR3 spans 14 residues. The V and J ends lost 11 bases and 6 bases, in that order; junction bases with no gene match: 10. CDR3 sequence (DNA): TGTGCCTCAAGACCGGGACAGGGGAGCAATGAGCAGTTCTTC. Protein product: CASRPGQGSNEQFF.

CDR3 nucleotide sequence: TGCGCCATCACGGACACCGGGGAGCTGTTTTTT. Protein product: CAITDTGELFF. This chain links TRBV5-1 with TRBJ2-2; D gene ambiguous. V lost 9 bases and J 3 bases, leaving 6 bases between the germline ends. This CDR3 has 11 residues. Germline CDR1 is SGHRS and CDR2 is YFSETQ. Complete variable domain (other parts from reference TRBV5-1 and TRBJ2-2): KAGVTQTPRYLIKTRGQQVTLSCSPISGHRSVSWYQQTPGQGLQFLFEYFSETQRNKGNFPGRFSGRQFSNSRSEMNVSTLELGDSALYLCAITDTGELFFGEGSRLTVL.

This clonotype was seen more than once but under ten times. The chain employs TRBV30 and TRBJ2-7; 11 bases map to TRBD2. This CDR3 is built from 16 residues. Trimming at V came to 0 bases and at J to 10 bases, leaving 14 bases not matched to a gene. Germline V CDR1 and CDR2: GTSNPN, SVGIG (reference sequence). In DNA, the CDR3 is TGTGCCTGGAGTGTAAGTACTAGCGGGAGTCCCACGAGACAGTACTTC. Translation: CAWSVSTSGSPTRQYF.

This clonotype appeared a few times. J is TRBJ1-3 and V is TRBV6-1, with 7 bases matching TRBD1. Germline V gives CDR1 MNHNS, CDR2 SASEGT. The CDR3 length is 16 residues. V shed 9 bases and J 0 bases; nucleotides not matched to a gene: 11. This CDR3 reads CASTGQVPLSGNTIYF. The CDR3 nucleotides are TGTGCCAGTACCGGACAGGTCCCCCTCTCTGGAAACACCATATATTTT.

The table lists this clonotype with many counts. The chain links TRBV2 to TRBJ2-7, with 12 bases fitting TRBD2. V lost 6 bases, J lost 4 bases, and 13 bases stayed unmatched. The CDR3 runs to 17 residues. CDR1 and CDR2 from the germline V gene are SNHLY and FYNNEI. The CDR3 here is CASRIRLAGVLGYEQYF. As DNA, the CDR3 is TGTGCCAGCAGAATCAGACTAGCGGGAGTCCTAGGATACGAGCAGTACTTC. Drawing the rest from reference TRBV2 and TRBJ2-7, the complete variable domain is EPEVTQTPSHQVTQMGQEVILRCVPISNHLYFYWYRQILGQKVEFLVSFYNNEISEKSEIFDDQFSVERPDGSNFTLKIRSTKLEDSAMYFCASRIRLAGVLGYEQYFGPGTRLTVT.

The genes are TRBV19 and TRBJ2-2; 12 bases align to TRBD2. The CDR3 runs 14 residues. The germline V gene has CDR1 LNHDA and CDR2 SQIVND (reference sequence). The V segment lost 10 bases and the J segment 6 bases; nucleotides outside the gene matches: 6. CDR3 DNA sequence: TGTGCCATTGCTAGCGGGAGGGCCGCCGGGGAGCTGTTTTTT. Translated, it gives CAIASGRAAGELFF.

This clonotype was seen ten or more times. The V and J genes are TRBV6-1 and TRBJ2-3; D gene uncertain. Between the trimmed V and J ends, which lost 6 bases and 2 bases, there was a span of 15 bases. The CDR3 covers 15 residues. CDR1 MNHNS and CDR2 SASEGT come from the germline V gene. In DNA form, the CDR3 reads TGTGCCAGCAGGCCCCAGGCAGGCTACACAGATACGCAGTATTTT. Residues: CASRPQAGYTDTQYF.

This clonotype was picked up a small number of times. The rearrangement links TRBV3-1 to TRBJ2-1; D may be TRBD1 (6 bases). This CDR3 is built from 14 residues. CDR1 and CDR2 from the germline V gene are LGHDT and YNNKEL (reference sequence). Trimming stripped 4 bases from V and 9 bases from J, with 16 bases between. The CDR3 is CASSLYREWGEQFF. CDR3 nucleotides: TGTGCCAGCAGCCTCTACAGGGAGTGGGGTGAGCAGTTCTTC.

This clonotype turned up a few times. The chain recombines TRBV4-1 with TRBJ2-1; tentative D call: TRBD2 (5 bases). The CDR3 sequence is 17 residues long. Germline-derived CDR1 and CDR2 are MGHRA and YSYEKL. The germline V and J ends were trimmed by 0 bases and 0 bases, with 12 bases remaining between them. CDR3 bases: TGCGCCAGCAGCCAAGATCGCGTTGGGAGCTCCTACAATGAGCAGTTCTTC. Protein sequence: CASSQDRVGSSYNEQFF.

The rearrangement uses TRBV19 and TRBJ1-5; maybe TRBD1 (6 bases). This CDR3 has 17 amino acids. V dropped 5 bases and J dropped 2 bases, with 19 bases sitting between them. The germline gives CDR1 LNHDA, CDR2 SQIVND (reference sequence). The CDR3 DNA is TGTGCCAGTAGTTTCCGGAACAGGGTAGATGGCAATCAGCCCCAGCATTTT. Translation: CASSFRNRVDGNQPQHF.

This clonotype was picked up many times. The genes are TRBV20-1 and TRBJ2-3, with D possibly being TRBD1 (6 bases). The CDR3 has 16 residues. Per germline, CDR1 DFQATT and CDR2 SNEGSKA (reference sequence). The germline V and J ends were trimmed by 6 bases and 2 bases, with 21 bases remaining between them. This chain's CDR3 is CSAFPYGGILTDTQYF. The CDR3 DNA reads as TGCAGTGCATTTCCCTATGGGGGCATACTCACAGATACGCAGTATTTT.

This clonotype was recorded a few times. CDR3 residues: CASSIGLRWVAKNIQYF. CDR3 bases: TGTGCCAGTAGTATCGGCCTCCGTTGGGTCGCCAAAAACATTCAGTACTTC. The chain employs TRBV19 and TRBJ2-4; D unclear. The CDR3 has 17 amino acids. V lost 3 bases and J lost 1, with 16 bases in between. Germline CDR1 LNHDA, CDR2 SQIVND (reference sequence).